This TCR beta chain was sequenced in a study of blood T cell repertoires in COVID-19 (dated by TCRdb to 2018 to 2021). Background on the whole study: Samples from collaborators originated in the United States, Italy and Spain and spanned both the acute and convalescent phases of COVID-19. A freely available public database, intended as a resource for researchers studying the immune response to SARS-CoV-2, is where the repertoires were released. HLA class I and class II types, where available, came from metadata supplied by the sample provider rather than from assay-based typing. The prospective study material was composed of cDNA or gDNA derived from T cells, B-cell-depleted T cells, or PBMCs. The samples were drawn from the first 160 participants of the ongoing ImmuneRACE study and from 1,254 subjects provided by 6 global collaborators. Nearly every sample came with metadata listing a de-identified subject ID, COVID-19 status, age in years and sex. The dataset comprised deeply sampled blood TCRbeta repertoires from subjects exposed to, actively infected with, or recovered from COVID-19. Broad study findings and their caveats: How much clinical and demographic metadata was included differed by source and by participant, and the metadata was provided uncurated.

In Seattle, one collaborating source enrolled patients while the infection was active and tracked those patients longitudinally over the course of disease. The collaborating institutions used their own protocols to collect whole blood in K2EDTA tubes. For TCRbeta analysis, collaborators shipped samples in one of three forms: frozen whole blood, isolated PBMCs, or DNA extracted from either of those sample types. Note on this clone: The antigen it binds to is not known. No clone much larger than this one lies a single base away; base qualities are absent.

TCRbeta CDR3 regions were amplified from genomic DNA using the immunoSEQ Assay, a bias-controlled multiplex PCR. The original pipeline was this. The number of nucleated cells in each sample was estimated by amplification of reference gene primers within the assay. Sequence reads were collapsed and filtered to measure the absolute abundance of every unique TCRbeta CDR3 rearrangement. For each sample, productive Simpson clonality was calculated as the square root of Simpson's diversity index over productive rearrangements. Not all clones reach the TCRdb copy of this immuneACCESS table, which keeps in-frame sequences only. Checked studies attribute under half of the gap to unresolved V genes and leave the rest unexplained. That table gives V, J and clone size, and the DNA gave D and trimming. Within this sample are 50,000 to 70,000 clones, with 80% to 85% of them counted one time only. The ten largest clones take up about a tenth of the sample.

CDR1 and CDR2, per the germline V gene (reference sequence), are SGHNT and YYREEE. V is cut back by 2 bases and J by 5 bases, with 6 bases in the junction unmatched. The CDR3 sequence holds 15 residues, the cysteine and phenylalanine included. The entry retains the CDR3 DNA only, 45 bases that are in frame from base 1. The sequence joins TRBV5-4 to TRBJ2-3; a stretch of 9 junction bases matches TRBD2. The origin of this receptor is an elderly man with COVID-19, enrolled during active disease. Sequencing was performed on peripheral blood. Read as DNA, the sequence is TGTGCCAGCAGCTTCCTTAGCGGGGGTATAGATACGCAGTATTTT. It specifies CASSFLSGGIDTQYF.